The rows below give T cell receptor beta chains drawn from one sample of a study of control samples from healthy donors and cancer patients. The method was immunoSEQ multiplex PCR; TCRdb's version includes in-frame clones alone and lacks a portion of them. The data contain some 190,000 clones, roughly nine tenths of them singletons. Material: blood. The receptors come from a man between 25 and 39 years old in good health. Both conserved end residues are part of each CDR3. Each record gives: J gene, D gene, V gene, clone size, CDR3 length, CDR3 protein, CDR3 DNA. The D gene is left open where the match is weak. Part of the rows lack a size; the others show once, few, many or a class for expanded clones.

j_call: TRBJ2-7; d_call: NA; v_call: TRBV6-5; clone_size: NA; cdr3_length: 13; cdr3_aa: CASSYSTGKGQYF; cdr3_nt: TGTGCCAGCAGTTACTCGACGGGTAAGGGGCAGTACTTC
j_call: TRBJ2-7; d_call: TRBD1; v_call: TRBV7-6; clone_size: NA; cdr3_length: 15; cdr3_aa: CASSPREQGVIKQYF; cdr3_nt: TGTGCCAGCAGCCCCAGGGAACAGGGGGTAATAAAGCAGTACTTC
j_call: TRBJ2-7; d_call: NA; v_call: TRBV6-5; clone_size: few; cdr3_length: 13; cdr3_aa: CASSYEQAREQYF; cdr3_nt: TGTGCCAGCAGTTACGAACAGGCACGCGAGCAGTACTTC
j_call: TRBJ1-4; d_call: TRBD1; v_call: TRBV27; clone_size: NA; cdr3_length: 13; cdr3_aa: CASSFQGGEKLFF; cdr3_nt: TGTGCCAGCAGTTTCCAGGGGGGAGAAAAACTGTTTTTT
j_call: TRBJ2-3; d_call: NA; v_call: TRBV10-3; clone_size: NA; cdr3_length: 15; cdr3_aa: CAIRGTGDRTDTQYF; cdr3_nt: TGTGCCATCAGGGGGACGGGGGACCGGACAGATACGCAGTATTTT
j_call: TRBJ1-1; d_call: NA; v_call: TRBV30; clone_size: NA; cdr3_length: 16; cdr3_aa: CAWSVQGRAMGTEAFF; cdr3_nt: TGTGCCTGGAGTGTACAGGGTCGGGCCATGGGAACTGAAGCTTTCTTT
j_call: TRBJ2-7; d_call: TRBD1; v_call: TRBV27; clone_size: NA; cdr3_length: 15; cdr3_aa: CASSLGQNPSYEQYF; cdr3_nt: TGTGCCAGCAGCTTGGGACAGAACCCCTCCTACGAGCAGTACTTC
j_call: TRBJ2-4; d_call: TRBD1; v_call: TRBV24-1; clone_size: few; cdr3_length: 20; cdr3_aa: CATSDTPGTGDILAKNIQYF; cdr3_nt: TGTGCCACCAGTGATACTCCCGGGACAGGGGACATCCTAGCCAAAAACATTCAGTACTTC
j_call: TRBJ2-7; d_call: NA; v_call: TRBV5-8; clone_size: few; cdr3_length: 11; cdr3_aa: CASSRPHEQYF; cdr3_nt: TGTGCCAGCAGCCGCCCCCACGAGCAGTACTTC
j_call: TRBJ1-6; d_call: NA; v_call: TRBV13; clone_size: NA; cdr3_length: 16; cdr3_aa: CASSLGLGPLDSPLHF; cdr3_nt: TGTGCCAGCAGCTTAGGTTTGGGTCCCTTAGATTCACCCCTCCACTTT
j_call: TRBJ1-5; d_call: NA; v_call: TRBV15; clone_size: few; cdr3_length: 17; cdr3_aa: CATSRDSKPSGNQPQHF; cdr3_nt: TGTGCCACCAGCAGAGATAGTAAACCAAGCGGCAATCAGCCCCAGCATTTT
j_call: TRBJ2-4; d_call: NA; v_call: TRBV5-1; clone_size: once; cdr3_length: 16; cdr3_aa: CASSFGQRVAKNIQYF; cdr3_nt: TGCGCCAGCAGCTTCGGACAGAGAGTAGCCAAAAACATTCAGTACTTC
j_call: TRBJ2-1; d_call: NA; v_call: TRBV9; clone_size: NA; cdr3_length: 13; cdr3_aa: CASSTTSGNEQFF; cdr3_nt: TGTGCCAGCAGCACAACTAGTGGCAATGAGCAGTTCTTC
j_call: TRBJ1-6; d_call: TRBD1; v_call: TRBV5-6; clone_size: once; cdr3_length: 13; cdr3_aa: CASRDRINSPLHF; cdr3_nt: TGTGCCAGCAGGGACAGGATTAATTCACCCCTCCACTTT
j_call: TRBJ2-2; d_call: TRBD2; v_call: TRBV28; clone_size: NA; cdr3_length: 14; cdr3_aa: CASSMGGVAGELFF; cdr3_nt: TGTGCCAGCAGCATGGGAGGGGTCGCCGGGGAGCTGTTTTTT
j_call: TRBJ1-4; d_call: NA; v_call: TRBV7-2; clone_size: NA; cdr3_length: 17; cdr3_aa: CASSHLEGQTRGAKLFF; cdr3_nt: TGTGCCAGCAGCCACCTAGAGGGACAAACTCGAGGCGCAAAACTGTTTTTT
j_call: TRBJ2-1; d_call: TRBD1; v_call: TRBV7-9; clone_size: NA; cdr3_length: 15; cdr3_aa: CASSLGTGPLGEQFF; cdr3_nt: TGTGCCAGCAGCTTAGGGACAGGGCCTTTGGGTGAGCAGTTCTTC
j_call: TRBJ2-7; d_call: NA; v_call: TRBV2; clone_size: NA; cdr3_length: 14; cdr3_aa: CASSGGGPSYEQYF; cdr3_nt: TGTGCCAGCAGTGGAGGCGGGCCTTCCTACGAGCAGTACTTC
j_call: TRBJ1-6; d_call: NA; v_call: TRBV15; clone_size: NA; cdr3_length: 16; cdr3_aa: CATSRDYSIANSPLHF; cdr3_nt: TGTGCCACCAGCAGAGACTACAGTATAGCTAATTCACCCCTCCACTTT
j_call: TRBJ1-3; d_call: NA; v_call: TRBV3-1/TRBV3-2; clone_size: NA; cdr3_length: 15; cdr3_aa: CASSQFLSSGNTIYF; cdr3_nt: TGTGCCAGCAGCCAGTTTCTTTCTTCTGGAAACACCATATATTTT
j_call: TRBJ1-2; d_call: NA; v_call: TRBV3-1/TRBV3-2; clone_size: NA; cdr3_length: 14; cdr3_aa: CASSQSDVSYGYTF; cdr3_nt: TGTGCCAGCAGCCAATCTGACGTGTCCTATGGCTACACCTTC
j_call: TRBJ1-5; d_call: NA; v_call: TRBV11-2; clone_size: once; cdr3_length: 13; cdr3_aa: CASSFQVEQPQHF; cdr3_nt: TGTGCCAGCAGCTTTCAGGTTGAACAGCCCCAGCATTTT
j_call: TRBJ1-2; d_call: NA; v_call: TRBV14; clone_size: NA; cdr3_length: 15; cdr3_aa: CASSQDWRAGNGYTF; cdr3_nt: TGTGCCAGCAGCCAAGATTGGAGGGCGGGAAATGGCTACACCTTC
j_call: TRBJ2-5; d_call: TRBD1; v_call: TRBV5-1; clone_size: once; cdr3_length: 15; cdr3_aa: CASRYPGGVEETQYF; cdr3_nt: TGCGCCAGCAGATACCCAGGGGGCGTTGAGGAGACCCAGTACTTC
j_call: TRBJ1-6; d_call: NA; v_call: TRBV13; clone_size: few; cdr3_length: 16; cdr3_aa: CASSPPGGRNNSPLHF; cdr3_nt: TGTGCCAGCAGCCCCCCCGGGGGGAGGAATAATTCACCCCTCCACTTT
j_call: TRBJ2-7; d_call: NA; v_call: TRBV3-1/TRBV3-2; clone_size: NA; cdr3_length: 13; cdr3_aa: CASSQTSSYEQYF; cdr3_nt: TGTGCCAGCAGCCAGACGTCCTCCTACGAGCAGTACTTC
j_call: TRBJ1-3; d_call: TRBD1; v_call: TRBV5-1; clone_size: once; cdr3_length: 15; cdr3_aa: CASSTGQASGNTIYF; cdr3_nt: TGCGCCAGCAGCACGGGACAGGCCTCTGGAAACACCATATATTTT
j_call: TRBJ2-6; d_call: NA; v_call: TRBV27; clone_size: NA; cdr3_length: 17; cdr3_aa: CASSFSGIAPGANVLTF; cdr3_nt: TGTGCCAGCAGTTTCAGTGGTATAGCACCTGGGGCCAACGTCCTGACTTTC
j_call: TRBJ1-5; d_call: NA; v_call: TRBV3-1/TRBV3-2; clone_size: NA; cdr3_length: 14; cdr3_aa: CASSRAGTNQPQHF; cdr3_nt: TGTGCCAGCAGCCGGGCAGGGACCAATCAGCCCCAGCATTTT
j_call: TRBJ2-1; d_call: TRBD1; v_call: TRBV24-1; clone_size: once; cdr3_length: 14; cdr3_aa: CATSDNRGKNEQFF; cdr3_nt: TGTGCCACCAGTGATAACAGGGGAAAGAATGAGCAGTTCTTC
j_call: TRBJ1-2; d_call: NA; v_call: TRBV6-5; clone_size: NA; cdr3_length: 15; cdr3_aa: CASSYSTYGRKGYTF; cdr3_nt: TGTGCCAGCAGTTACTCGACCTATGGGAGAAAGGGCTACACCTTC
j_call: TRBJ1-1; d_call: NA; v_call: TRBV16; clone_size: NA; cdr3_length: 12; cdr3_aa: CASSQWNTEAFF; cdr3_nt: TGTGCCAGCAGCCAGTGGAACACTGAAGCTTTCTTT
j_call: TRBJ1-4; d_call: NA; v_call: TRBV7-9; clone_size: NA; cdr3_length: 16; cdr3_aa: CASSLEGFPVNEKLFF; cdr3_nt: TGTGCCAGCAGCTTAGAGGGTTTCCCGGTTAATGAAAAACTGTTTTTT
j_call: TRBJ2-7; d_call: NA; v_call: TRBV19; clone_size: NA; cdr3_length: 15; cdr3_aa: CASSIESRAPREQYF; cdr3_nt: TGTGCCAGTAGTATTGAGTCAAGGGCCCCCCGTGAGCAGTACTTC
j_call: TRBJ1-5; d_call: NA; v_call: TRBV6-6; clone_size: few; cdr3_length: 16; cdr3_aa: CASSYSRVVGNQPQHF; cdr3_nt: TGTGCCAGCAGTTACTCGAGGGTTGTAGGCAATCAGCCCCAGCATTTT
j_call: TRBJ1-3; d_call: TRBD1; v_call: TRBV6-5; clone_size: NA; cdr3_length: 13; cdr3_aa: CASWSDRGNTIYF; cdr3_nt: TGTGCCAGCTGGTCGGACAGGGGTAACACCATATATTTT
j_call: TRBJ1-2; d_call: NA; v_call: TRBV5-6; clone_size: NA; cdr3_length: 14; cdr3_aa: CASSLGKGVYGYTF; cdr3_nt: TGTGCCAGCAGCTTGGGTAAAGGGGTCTATGGCTACACCTTC
j_call: TRBJ2-7; d_call: TRBD2; v_call: TRBV5-4; clone_size: NA; cdr3_length: 15; cdr3_aa: CASSLTSGATGEQYF; cdr3_nt: TGTGCCAGCAGCTTGACTAGCGGGGCGACGGGGGAGCAGTACTTC
j_call: TRBJ1-1; d_call: NA; v_call: TRBV6-1; clone_size: NA; cdr3_length: 16; cdr3_aa: CASSEALVPGNTEAFF; cdr3_nt: TGTGCCAGCAGTGAAGCGCTGGTCCCAGGGAACACTGAAGCTTTCTTT
j_call: TRBJ2-2; d_call: NA; v_call: TRBV27; clone_size: NA; cdr3_length: 12; cdr3_aa: CASSPNTGELFF; cdr3_nt: TGTGCCAGCAGCCCTAACACCGGGGAGCTGTTTTTT
j_call: TRBJ1-1; d_call: NA; v_call: TRBV6-4; clone_size: NA; cdr3_length: 13; cdr3_aa: CASSEAMNTEAFF; cdr3_nt: TGTGCCAGCAGTGAGGCTATGAACACTGAAGCTTTCTTT
j_call: TRBJ2-2; d_call: TRBD1; v_call: TRBV5-5; clone_size: NA; cdr3_length: 15; cdr3_aa: CASSSGQGWTGELFF; cdr3_nt: TGTGCCAGCTCCTCGGGACAGGGTTGGACCGGGGAGCTGTTTTTT